These T cell receptor beta chains were read from a single sample in a study of cytomegalovirus exposure and HLA in healthy donors. The method was immunoSEQ multiplex PCR; TCRdb's version includes in-frame clones alone and lacks a portion of them. The data show 200,000 to 250,000 clones, about 77% seen once. Material for sequencing was PBMCs. The receptor source for this set is a woman in her 30s in good health and CMV-seronegative. The CDR3 runs from the conserved cysteine through the conserved F or W. The order of the fields is V gene, D gene, J gene, CDR3 protein. The D gene is left open where the match is weak.

v_call: TRBV10-3
d_call: TRBD2
j_call: TRBJ2-1
cdr3_aa: CAISDTSEGYNEQFF

v_call: TRBV6-5
d_call: .
j_call: TRBJ1-1
cdr3_aa: CASSLTGSGTEAFF

v_call: TRBV7-9
d_call: TRBD1
j_call: TRBJ1-2
cdr3_aa: CSSNLWTGGSQANYGYTF

v_call: TRBV30
d_call: .
j_call: TRBJ1-5
cdr3_aa: CAWSRTGGQPQHF

v_call: TRBV6-5
d_call: TRBD1
j_call: TRBJ2-1
cdr3_aa: CASSYDRGSGDEQFF

v_call: TRBV27
d_call: .
j_call: TRBJ2-7
cdr3_aa: CASSLSSAYEQYF

v_call: TRBV14
d_call: .
j_call: TRBJ2-3
cdr3_aa: CASSQVGGGTDTQYF

v_call: TRBV6-1
d_call: .
j_call: TRBJ2-7
cdr3_aa: CASSSSGYATYEQYF

v_call: TRBV9
d_call: .
j_call: TRBJ2-7
cdr3_aa: CASSLGDTAYEQYF

v_call: TRBV5-1
d_call: .
j_call: TRBJ2-2
cdr3_aa: CASSLHRSNTGELFF

v_call: TRBV11-3
d_call: TRBD1
j_call: TRBJ1-2
cdr3_aa: CASSWTGGAFGYTF

v_call: TRBV30
d_call: TRBD1
j_call: TRBJ1-5
cdr3_aa: CAWSGYRGEGPQHF

v_call: TRBV6-5
d_call: .
j_call: TRBJ1-1
cdr3_aa: CASRDSQYTEAFF

v_call: TRBV19
d_call: .
j_call: TRBJ1-6
cdr3_aa: CASSTYLRESYNSPLHF

v_call: TRBV2
d_call: .
j_call: TRBJ1-2
cdr3_aa: CASSRGGGYGYTF

v_call: TRBV18
d_call: .
j_call: TRBJ2-2
cdr3_aa: CASSPPVTYATGELFF

v_call: TRBV7-2
d_call: TRBD2
j_call: TRBJ2-7
cdr3_aa: CASSLLAGESWEQYF